This TCR beta chain was profiled in a study of blood T cell repertoires in COVID-19. Across the whole study: From the United States, Italy and Spain came samples of acute and convalescent COVID-19. PBMCs, B-cell-depleted T cells, or T cells provided the cDNA or gDNA that made up the material.

This clone was seen only a few times. Trimming left V 2 bases short and J 4 bases short, with 12 bases between. This CDR3 comprises 14 residues. The germline CDR1 and CDR2 sequences are MDHEN and SYDVKM. As handled by the study authors: The assay estimated nucleated cells by amplifying reference gene primers. Only in-frame clones appear in the TCRdb table, and some are missing; sequencing was by immunoSEQ multiplex PCR. V, J and clone size are taken as reported in that table, and D and trimming were inferred from the DNA itself. This sample has some 380,000 clones, with about 80% found just once. V usage is TRBV28 and J usage is TRBJ2-7, with D perhaps matching TRBD2 (5 bases). The sequenced material came from peripheral blood. This TCR was sampled from a human donor with acute or convalescent COVID-19. The donor label of this sample is uncertain. The CDR3 protein is CASSLGGRIYEQYF. CDR3 bases: TGTGCCAGCAGTTTAGGCGGGCGGATTTACGAGCAGTACTTC.